This T cell receptor beta chain was found in a study of monozygotic twins with inflammatory bowel disease. Using the 5' RACE reads, TCRdb records one entry per CDR3 protein without DNA. The sample table sets out under 150,000 distinct CDR3 sequences. Germline V gene lookup returns CDR1 SGHTA and CDR2 FQGNSA. This CDR3 region has 13 residues. The specimen sequenced was blood. This chain uses TRBV7-2 with TRBJ1-2. This TCR came from a human donor with ulcerative colitis or Crohn's disease, or a healthy co-twin of an affected twin (not recorded which). CDR3 sequence: CASSLAPLYGYTF.